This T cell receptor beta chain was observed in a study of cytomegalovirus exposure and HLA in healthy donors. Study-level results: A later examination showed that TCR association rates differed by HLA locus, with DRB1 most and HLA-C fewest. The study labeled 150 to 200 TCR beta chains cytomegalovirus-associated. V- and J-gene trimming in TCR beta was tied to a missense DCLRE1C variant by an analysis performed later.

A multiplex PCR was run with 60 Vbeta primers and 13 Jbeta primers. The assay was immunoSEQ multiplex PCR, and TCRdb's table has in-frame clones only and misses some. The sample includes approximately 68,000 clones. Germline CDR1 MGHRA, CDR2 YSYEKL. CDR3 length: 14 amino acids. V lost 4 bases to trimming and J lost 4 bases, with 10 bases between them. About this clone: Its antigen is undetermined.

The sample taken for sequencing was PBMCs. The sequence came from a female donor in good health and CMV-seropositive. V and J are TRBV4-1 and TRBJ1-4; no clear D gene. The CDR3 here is CASSPMGSNEKLFF. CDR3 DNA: TGCGCCAGCAGCCCGATGGGCAGTAATGAAAAACTGTTTTTT.